This note documents a single T cell receptor beta chain sequence. As processed by the authors: Nucleated cell number was recorded as an estimate derived from reference gene primer amplification. Clones were sequenced by immunoSEQ multiplex PCR, and TCRdb holds only the in-frame ones, with some missing. V, J and clone size are those of that table, while D and trimming were read from the DNA. This sample yields about 150,000 clones, of which 85% to 90% are seen a single time; roughly 15% belongs to the top ten. The CDR3 has 16 amino acids. V lost 3 bases, J lost 0 bases, and 15 bases lay in between. CDR1 and CDR2 (germline): SQVTM, ANQGSEA. These data originate in a study of blood T cell repertoires in COVID-19. Study details: Whether acute or convalescent, the COVID-19 samples came from the United States, Italy and Spain. Sample material is recorded as cDNA or gDNA derived from T cells, B-cell-depleted T cells, or PBMCs.

The sequence came from a woman between 40 and 50 years old with acute or convalescent COVID-19. This chain links TRBV29-1 with TRBJ1-5; TRBD1 might be the D (5 bases). The source material was peripheral blood. As DNA, the CDR3 is TGCAGCGTTGAGGGGGGAAGAAACTATAGCAATCAGCCCCAGCATTTT. Translation: CSVEGGRNYSNQPQHF.